This T cell receptor beta chain was identified in a study of cytomegalovirus exposure and HLA in healthy donors. Notes on the study in general: The study put some 150 TCR beta chains on its list as cytomegalovirus-associated. There was a cluster of highly shared sequence variants that was likely a sequencing artifact. Indistinguishability led to the exclusion of some V segments, TRBV6-2 and TRBV6-3 included.

V was clipped by 5 bases and J by 7 bases; unmatched bases: 4. Germline V gene lookup returns CDR1 SGHDT and CDR2 YYEEEE. The CDR3 covers 13 residues. PCR employed 60 Vbeta and 13 Jbeta primers. TCRdb keeps only in-frame clones here, not all; method: immunoSEQ multiplex PCR. The sample records around 150,000 clones, nearly 80% being singletons. A word on this clone: Its specificity is not known.

Sequences were obtained from PBMCs. The TCR comes from a male donor in good health and CMV-seronegative. The V gene is TRBV5-6, the J gene TRBJ2-1, with 9 bases identical to TRBD2. This CDR3 is CASRRGLANEQFF. In DNA form, the CDR3 reads TGTGCCAGCAGACGGGGACTAGCAAATGAGCAGTTCTTC.